Listed here are 3 T cell receptor beta chains from one sample, sequenced in a study of regulatory T cells in long-lasting Graves disease. HTBI primers from iRepertoire and Arm-PCR of CDR3 regions yielded the TCR beta libraries. TCRdb fed the multiplex PCR reads into MiXCR, producing one record per CDR3 protein. The table includes a few hundred thousand distinct CDR3 sequences, 23% detected once. The time point denotes: persistent/refractory GD, antithyroid drugs over 5 years with positive TRAb. The TCR library was made from RNA extracted from PBMCs. The sequencing here drew on peripheral blood mononuclear cells (PBMCs), taken when the disease was refractory, from a patient treated with antithyroid drugs. These receptors all stem from a woman aged 40 to 50 with Graves disease.

This clonotype was observed a few times. The rearrangement links TRBV9 to TRBJ2-7; 8 bases match TRBD2. CDR3 size: 14 residues. Unmatched junction bases numbered 9, after V lost 4 bases and J lost 6 bases. CDR1 is SGDLS, CDR2 YYNGEE, per germline. The CDR3 loop reads CASSKSGLEGEQYF. The CDR3 DNA reads as TGTGCCAGCAGCAAATCGGGACTAGAGGGCGAGCAGTACTTC.

The chain carries TRBV27 and TRBJ2-1; 7 positions agree with TRBD2. The germline V gene has CDR1 MNHEY and CDR2 SMNVEV (reference sequence). The CDR3 runs to 16 residues. J gave up 7 bases and V 4 bases, and 13 bases lay outside the gene matches. The CDR3 loop is CASSSPPGLTRNEQFF. DNA for the CDR3: TGTGCCAGCAGTTCCCCTCCGGGACTAACGCGGAATGAGCAGTTCTTC.

The CDR3, as DNA: TGCAGTGCTAGATCCGGACAGGGGCACTCTGGAAACACCATATATTTT. Its protein product is CSARSGQGHSGNTIYF. The genes are TRBV20-1 and TRBJ1-3; TRBD1 aligns across 9 bases. The CDR3 length is 16 residues. The ends lost 2 bases at V and 0 bases at J; junction bases unmatched: 5. Germline V gives CDR1 DFQATT, CDR2 SNEGSKA (reference sequence).